These 10 T cell receptor beta chains came from one sample sequenced in a study of monozygotic twins with cystic fibrosis. Method: immunoSEQ multiplex PCR; TCRdb's copy keeps in-frame clones and lacks some. This sample has around 14,000 clones, with nearly 99% found just once. Source material: blood. All receptors derive from a girl aged 2-10 years with cystic fibrosis.

The chain combines TRBV27 with TRBJ2-1, with D unresolved. The CDR3 runs to 14 residues. Germline V CDR1 and CDR2: MNHEY, SMNVEV (reference sequence). V lost 3 bases to trimming and J lost 0 bases, with 6 bases between them. The CDR3 DNA reads TGTGCCAGCAGTTTCTCTAGCTCCTACAATGAGCAGTTCTTC. Encoded protein: CASSFSSSYNEQFF.

The chain joins TRBV30 to TRBJ1-1; D remains ambiguous. The CDR3 has 13 amino acids. CDR1 is GTSNPN, CDR2 SVGIG, per germline (reference sequence). Trimming removed 2 bases from V and 8 bases from J, with 15 bases in between. The CDR3 here is CAWSTRTSSEAFF. The CDR3 DNA reads TGTGCCTGGAGTACTCGGACTTCTTCAGAAGCTTTCTTT.

DNA of the CDR3: TGTGCCAGCAGCCCTGGGACTGGCTCCTACGAGCAGTACTTC. Protein: CASSPGTGSYEQYF. The chain links TRBV7-6 to TRBJ2-7; D possibly corresponds to TRBD2 (6 bases). Germline values: CDR1 SGHVS, CDR2 FNYEAQ. CDR3 length equals 14 residues. V lost 5 bases to trimming and J lost 0 bases, with 11 bases between them.

The chain joins TRBV7-9 to TRBJ2-3, with TRBD1 identical over 7 bases. CDR3 length equals 12 residues. J lost 9 bases, V lost 6 bases, and 6 bases had no gene match. The germline V gene has CDR1 SEHNR and CDR2 FQNEAQ (reference sequence). Here the CDR3 DNA reads TGTGCCAGCAGTTTACTGGACAGGACGCAGTATTTT. It codes for CASSLLDRTQYF.

The chain links TRBV5-6 to TRBJ1-1; 7 bases agree with TRBD1. J was trimmed by 4 bases and V by 3 bases; bases with no gene match: 6. The CDR3 has 14 residues. CDR1 and CDR2 from the germline V gene are SGHDT and YYEEEE. CDR3 region: CASSSSTGVTEAFF. Here the CDR3 DNA reads TGTGCCAGCAGCTCCTCCACAGGGGTCACTGAAGCTTTCTTT.

The chain carries TRBV28 and TRBJ2-5, with D possibly being TRBD1 (6 bases). There are 14 residues in the CDR3. V lost 2 bases to trimming and J lost 5 bases, with 12 bases between them. Per germline, CDR1 MDHEN and CDR2 SYDVKM. CDR3 region: CASSLEQGWETQYF. The CDR3 coding sequence is TGTGCCAGCAGTTTAGAACAGGGTTGGGAGACCCAGTACTTC.

The rearrangement links TRBV10-1 to TRBJ2-1; D is undetermined. The CDR3 spans 14 residues. Trimming took off 5 bases at V and 6 bases at J, with 14 bases between the two ends. Per the germline V gene, CDR1 is WNHNN and CDR2 is SYGVQD (reference sequence). CDR3 protein: CASSTGLPGNEQFF. The CDR3 nucleotides read TGCGCCAGCAGTACTGGGCTCCCGGGCAATGAGCAGTTCTTC.

The chain employs TRBV5-6 and TRBJ1-1, with a weak D call TRBD1 (5 bases). V was cut by 4 bases and J by 4 bases, with 14 bases left in between. This CDR3 comprises 14 residues. CDR1 and CDR2 (germline): SGHDT, YYEEEE. The CDR3 sequence is CASSPRDFLTEAFF. The CDR3 nucleotides read TGTGCCAGCAGCCCCCGGGACTTCCTCACTGAAGCTTTCTTT.

V usage is TRBV27 and J usage is TRBJ2-3; D is unresolved. Between the trimmed V and J ends, which lost 2 bases and 1 base, there was a span of 13 bases. CDR1 is MNHEY and CDR2 is SMNVEV in the germline V gene (reference sequence). The CDR3 length is 16 residues. As DNA, the CDR3 is TGTGCCAGCAGTTTACGGCTGCCATCTGGCACAGATACGCAGTATTTT. Residues: CASSLRLPSGTDTQYF.

The chain employs TRBV11-2 and TRBJ1-1, with D possibly TRBD1 on 6 matching bases. CDR1 is SGHAT and CDR2 is FQNNGV in the germline V gene. V was pared by 5 bases and J by 5 bases, with 18 bases between. The CDR3 has 15 amino acids. For the CDR3, the DNA is TGTGCCAGCAGCCCTCAGACAGGTTGGAGGACTGAAGCTTTCTTT. This gives the protein CASSPQTGWRTEAFF.